Listed below are T cell receptor beta chains from one sample, sequenced in a study of patients and donors after allogeneic stem cell transplantation. TCRdb recomputed calls from the RT-PCR reads with MiXCR, one row per CDR3 protein. Here the sample spans 150,000 to 200,000 distinct CDR3 sequences, 25% to 35% being singletons. Sequencing input: blood, either unsorted or a sorted T cell fraction (not recorded which). The receptor set was obtained from a human donor who was either an allogeneic HSCT recipient or a stem cell or donor lymphocyte infusion donor (not recorded which). It is not recorded whose cells these are; they may come from a transplant donor. Both conserved end residues are part of each CDR3. The order of the fields is clone size, V gene, D gene, J gene, CDR3 DNA, CDR3 protein. D genes are given only for firm matches. Only some rows state a clone size, as once, few, many or a class for expanded clones.

size: .; V: TRBV7-2; D: .; J: TRBJ2-2; DNA: TGTGCCAGCAGACTAGCATACACCGGGGAGCTGTTTTTT; CDR3: CASRLAYTGELFF
size: .; V: TRBV4-3; D: .; J: TRBJ2-4; DNA: TGCGCCAGCAGCCAAGTCTCTTCGGCCAAAAACATTCAGTACTTC; CDR3: CASSQVSSAKNIQYF
size: many; V: TRBV3-1; D: .; J: TRBJ1-1; DNA: TGTGCCAGCAGCTGGGGGTTTTCGAACACTGAAGCTTTCTTT; CDR3: CASSWGFSNTEAFF
size: few; V: TRBV6-6; D: .; J: TRBJ2-5; DNA: TGTGCCAGCAGTTACCCTCAAGAGACCCAGTACTTC; CDR3: CASSYPQETQYF
size: once; V: TRBV6-5; D: .; J: TRBJ1-2; DNA: TGTGCCAGCAGTTACTCCGCGGAATTGAACTATGGCTACACCTTC; CDR3: CASSYSAELNYGYTF
size: .; V: TRBV12-3/TRBV12-4; D: TRBD2; J: TRBJ2-5; DNA: TGTGCCAGCAGCCGACATACTAGCGGACAAGAGACCCAGTACTTC; CDR3: CASSRHTSGQETQYF
size: .; V: TRBV24-1; D: .; J: TRBJ2-2; DNA: TGTGCCACCAGTGGCTTCGGGAGTACCGGGGAGCTGTTTTTT; CDR3: CATSGFGSTGELFF
size: .; V: TRBV20-1; D: .; J: TRBJ2-6; DNA: TGCAGTGCTGGAATCTCTGGGGCCAACGTCCTGACTTTC; CDR3: CSAGISGANVLTF
size: .; V: TRBV7-2; D: TRBD1; J: TRBJ2-5; DNA: TGTGCCAGCAGCTTAGGAAGGACAGGGAATCCCGGGGAGACCCAGTACTTC; CDR3: CASSLGRTGNPGETQYF
size: few; V: TRBV4-1; D: TRBD1; J: TRBJ1-5; DNA: TGCGCCAGCAGCCAAGTGACAGGGTACAGCAATCAGCCCCAGCATTTT; CDR3: CASSQVTGYSNQPQHF
size: .; V: TRBV29-1; D: .; J: TRBJ2-7; DNA: TGCAGCGTTGGAGGGACGGGGGAGCAGTACTTC; CDR3: CSVGGTGEQYF
size: .; V: TRBV6-5; D: .; J: TRBJ1-6; DNA: TGTGCCAGCGCCTGGGGTCCACCCTATAATTCACCCCTCCACTTT; CDR3: CASAWGPPYNSPLHF
size: .; V: TRBV24-1; D: TRBD1; J: TRBJ1-1; DNA: TGTGCCACCAGTGATTTGCATACCCAGGACAGGGGGCCGAACACTGAAGCTTTCTTT; CDR3: CATSDLHTQDRGPNTEAFF
size: .; V: TRBV12-3/TRBV12-4; D: TRBD2; J: TRBJ2-7; DNA: TGTGCCAGCAGTTGGACTAGCGACTCCTACGAGCAGTACTTC; CDR3: CASSWTSDSYEQYF
size: .; V: TRBV6-5; D: .; J: TRBJ2-7; DNA: TGTGCCAGCAGCGACCTGCTCCGGGAGAACGAGCAGTACTTC; CDR3: CASSDLLRENEQYF
size: few; V: TRBV5-1; D: .; J: TRBJ1-4; DNA: TGCGCCAGCAGCGACGCCTTGGGGTCCGATGAAAAACTGTTTTTT; CDR3: CASSDALGSDEKLFF
size: .; V: TRBV18; D: .; J: TRBJ1-2; DNA: TGTGCCAGCTCACCAGACAGTTCTTATGGTGGCTACACCTTC; CDR3: CASSPDSSYGGYTF
size: .; V: TRBV5-6; D: TRBD2; J: TRBJ2-7; DNA: TGTGCCAGCAGCACGCCTCCGGGACTACCGAAGCGGGAGCAGTACTTC; CDR3: CASSTPPGLPKREQYF
size: .; V: TRBV7-9; D: .; J: TRBJ2-7; DNA: TGTGCCAGCAGCTATAGTGACGGAATATACGAGCAGTACTTC; CDR3: CASSYSDGIYEQYF
size: .; V: TRBV11-2; D: TRBD2; J: TRBJ2-1; DNA: TGTGCCAGCAGCGCCTTCGGGCTAGCGGGGACCCTCAATGAGCAGTTCTTC; CDR3: CASSAFGLAGTLNEQFF
size: .; V: TRBV10-3; D: .; J: TRBJ1-2; DNA: TGTGCCATCAGCACTAACTATGGCTACACCTTC; CDR3: CAISTNYGYTF
size: many; V: TRBV20-1; D: .; J: TRBJ2-3; DNA: TGCAGTGCCGAACTGATGGGCGGGACCACAGATACGCAGTATTTT; CDR3: CSAELMGGTTDTQYF
size: .; V: TRBV7-9; D: .; J: TRBJ2-5; DNA: TGTGCCAGCAGCTTAGTGAATGACCACCAAGAGACCCAGTACTTC; CDR3: CASSLVNDHQETQYF
size: .; V: TRBV14; D: TRBD2; J: TRBJ2-4; DNA: TGTGCCAGCAGCCAAGCCGGGAGGGGCATTCAGTACTTC; CDR3: CASSQAGRGIQYF
size: few; V: TRBV28; D: TRBD1; J: TRBJ1-5; DNA: TGTGCCAGCAGCCGCGGACAGGGGGCGAGCAATCAGCCCCAGCATTTT; CDR3: CASSRGQGASNQPQHF
size: .; V: TRBV6-5; D: TRBD2; J: TRBJ2-2; DNA: TGTGCCAGCAGTTACTCTACTAGCGGGAGCTGGAACACCGGGGAGCTGTTTTTT; CDR3: CASSYSTSGSWNTGELFF
size: .; V: TRBV6-5; D: .; J: TRBJ2-5; DNA: TGTGCCAGCAGTTACTCGTTTGTCAGGGGAGAGACCCAGTACTTC; CDR3: CASSYSFVRGETQYF
size: few; V: TRBV24-1; D: .; J: TRBJ1-2; DNA: TGTGCCACCAGTGATTTTGGACATAACTATGGCTACACCTTC; CDR3: CATSDFGHNYGYTF
size: few; V: TRBV10-3; D: TRBD2; J: TRBJ2-3; DNA: TGTGCCATCAACCGAGCGGGAGCGATGTCGGATACGCAGTATTTT; CDR3: CAINRAGAMSDTQYF
size: few; V: TRBV6-2/TRBV6-3; D: .; J: TRBJ2-1; DNA: TGTGCCAGCAGTCATGGCGAGGTGCGAAATGAGCAGTTCTTC; CDR3: CASSHGEVRNEQFF
size: few; V: TRBV25-1; D: .; J: TRBJ1-4; DNA: TGTGCCAGCACAGGGACCGAGCGAAGGGAAAAACTGTTTTTT; CDR3: CASTGTERREKLFF
size: .; V: TRBV28; D: .; J: TRBJ2-5; DNA: TGTGCCAGCAGGCCCTACGTGGTACAAGAGACCCAGTACTTC; CDR3: CASRPYVVQETQYF
size: few; V: TRBV30; D: .; J: TRBJ1-5; DNA: TGTGCCTGGAGTGCTAGGGGCAATCAGCCCCAGCATTTT; CDR3: CAWSARGNQPQHF
size: .; V: TRBV20-1; D: TRBD2; J: TRBJ2-1; DNA: TGCAGTGCTAGAACCCGAGCGGGGCCCTACAATGAGCAGTTCTTC; CDR3: CSARTRAGPYNEQFF
size: .; V: TRBV30; D: TRBD2; J: TRBJ2-1; DNA: TGTGCCTGGAGTCCGACTAGCGGGAGTCCTGCCTACAATGAGCAGTTCTTC; CDR3: CAWSPTSGSPAYNEQFF
size: .; V: TRBV6-5; D: .; J: TRBJ1-2; DNA: TGTGCCAGCAGTTACTCGGCAGGGAGCAACTATGGCTACACCTTC; CDR3: CASSYSAGSNYGYTF
size: .; V: TRBV6-5; D: .; J: TRBJ2-4; DNA: TGTGCCAGCAGCCCAGGTGGGAACATTCAGTACTTC; CDR3: CASSPGGNIQYF
size: many; V: TRBV5-1; D: .; J: TRBJ1-5; DNA: TGCGCCAGCAGCTTGGGTTTTAGCAATCAGCCCCAGCATTTT; CDR3: CASSLGFSNQPQHF
size: few; V: TRBV6-5; D: .; J: TRBJ2-5; DNA: TGTGCCAGCAGTTACTCAGGCCTAAGCGGGGAGACCCAGTACTTC; CDR3: CASSYSGLSGETQYF
size: .; V: TRBV10-3; D: .; J: TRBJ1-6; DNA: TGTGCCATCAGGACCTCGGGGTCACCCCTCCACTTT; CDR3: CAIRTSGSPLHF
size: .; V: TRBV4-2; D: .; J: TRBJ2-7; DNA: TGTGCCAGCAGCCCCCTTAGACAGTACTACGAGCAGTACTTC; CDR3: CASSPLRQYYEQYF
size: few; V: TRBV28; D: .; J: TRBJ1-2; DNA: TGTGCCAGCAGTACTATGCGGGCTTTAAGCGGCTACACCTTC; CDR3: CASSTMRALSGYTF